These 30 T cell receptor beta chains originate from one sample sequenced in a study of shared clonotypes between healthy human individuals (dated by TCRdb to 2019 to 2021). CD8 naive samples were CD45RO-negative cells positively selected for CCR7, giving a CD45RA+CCR7+ population that excluded TemRA cells. Library method: the immunoSEQ multiplex PCR assay. TCRdb's version of the immuneACCESS table is confined to in-frame rearrangements and falls short of the full clone set. An unresolved V gene accounts for under half of the shortfall where checked; the remainder is of unknown origin. The table for this sample lists under 2,000,000 clones; roughly 95% of them were counted only once. Jointly, the top ten make up 1.2% of the sample. Sequencing used naive CD8+ T cells sorted from blood. This sample's cell subset or site label indicates: CD45RA+CCR7+. All receptors come from a man aged 18 to 29 in good health.

This chain joins TRBV15 and TRBJ1-3; 8 bases agree with TRBD1. The CDR3 runs 14 residues. In germline, CDR1 is LNHNV, CDR2 YYDKDF (reference sequence). J lost 0 bases, V lost 11 bases, and 6 bases had no gene match. Written as DNA, the CDR3 is TGTGCCGTACAGGGGGGTCACTCTGGAAACACCATATATTTT. Translating gives CAVQGGHSGNTIYF.

Details on this clone: This same CDR3 is encoded by further DNA sequences in the sample. The V gene is TRBV9, the J gene TRBJ2-7; 8 bases match TRBD1. The germline CDR1 and CDR2 sequences are SGDLS and YYNGEE. The CDR3 has 13 amino acids. Trimming removed 4 bases from V and 3 bases from J; junction bases left unmatched: 3. The CDR3 here is CASSFGTGYEQYF. CDR3 DNA: TGTGCCAGCAGCTTCGGGACAGGCTACGAGCAGTACTTC.

This clone appeared once. The CDR3 loop is CASSVGGGGLAYEQYF. The CDR3 DNA follows: TGTGCCAGCAGCGTAGGCGGGGGGGGCCTGGCCTACGAGCAGTACTTC. V is TRBV9 and J is TRBJ2-7; 9 bases agree with TRBD2. Germline CDR1 is SGDLS and CDR2 is YYNGEE. V trimming: 0 bases; J trimming: 2 bases; junction bases outside the gene matches: 6. This CDR3 has 16 residues.

The chain combines TRBV7-9 with TRBJ2-2; TRBD1 agrees at 7 bases. Looked up from germline, CDR1 is SEHNR and CDR2 is FQNEAQ (reference sequence). With 4 bases clipped from V and 1 base from J, the junction kept 9 bases outside the gene matches. The CDR3 totals 17 residues. CDR3: CASSSSPGQRNTGELFF. The CDR3 DNA is TGTGCCAGCAGCTCCTCTCCGGGACAGCGGAACACCGGGGAGCTGTTTTTT.

The chain is built from TRBV6-1 and TRBJ2-1; a weak D match, TRBD1 (6 bases). From germline, CDR1 is MNHNS and CDR2 SASEGT. The CDR3 length is 13 residues. The V and J ends lost 4 bases and 8 bases respectively, with 12 bases between them. Written as DNA, the CDR3 is TGTGCCAGCAGTGGAAACAGGGCCCATGAGCAGTTCTTC. It translates to CASSGNRAHEQFF.

The chain combines TRBV11-2 with TRBJ2-7; TRBD2 is a possible D gene (6 bases). The CDR3 runs 13 residues. The germline CDR1 and CDR2 sequences are SGHAT and FQNNGV. The V gene lost 2 bases and the J gene lost 3 bases, with 8 bases spanning the gap. The CDR3 region is CASSLRGIYEQYF. For the CDR3, the DNA is TGTGCCAGCAGCTTACGCGGGATCTACGAGCAGTACTTC.

The gene calls are TRBV6-1 and TRBJ2-5, with D tentatively TRBD1 (6 bases). V gave up 5 bases and J gave up 6 bases, with 16 bases separating them. This CDR3 region has 14 residues. Germline loops: CDR1 MNHNS, CDR2 SASEGT. CDR3 bases: TGTGCCAGCAGTTATACAGGGAATGGGCAGACCCAGTACTTC. Its translation is CASSYTGNGQTQYF.

The J gene is TRBJ1-2, the V gene TRBV6-1; D is perhaps TRBD1 (5 bases). CDR1 is MNHNS and CDR2 is SASEGT in the germline V gene. Trimming took off 10 bases at V and 3 bases at J, with 15 bases between the two ends. This CDR3 contains 13 residues. The CDR3 is CATGATLDYGYTF. The CDR3 DNA is TGTGCCACCGGGGCCACTCTCGACTATGGCTACACCTTC.

The chain has TRBV19 and TRBJ2-1; TRBD2 is a possible D gene (5 bases). The germline V gene encodes CDR1 LNHDA and CDR2 SQIVND (reference sequence). The CDR3 is 14 amino acids. V dropped 6 bases and J dropped 6 bases, with 15 bases sitting between them. The CDR3 DNA reads as TGTGCCAGTAGCCTAGGACTCGCCGTCAATGAGCAGTTCTTC. Amino acids: CASSLGLAVNEQFF.

The chain combines TRBV27 with TRBJ2-1; D gene uncertain. The CDR3 loop spans 16 amino acids. Per germline, CDR1 MNHEY and CDR2 SMNVEV (reference sequence). The V end lost 4 bases, the J end lost 0 bases, and 13 bases lay between the germline ends. For the CDR3, the DNA is TGTGCCAGCAGTTCCAATCTACTCAGCTCCTACAATGAGCAGTTCTTC. This codes for CASSSNLLSSYNEQFF.

The rearrangement joins TRBV10-3 to TRBJ2-3; the match to TRBD2 covers 9 bases. V trimming: 11 bases; J trimming: 3 bases; junction bases outside the gene matches: 18. CDR3 length: 17 amino acids. Germline values: CDR1 ENHRY, CDR2 SYGVKD. CDR3 DNA: TGTGCCCCCTCACCCGTCTCCCGGACTAGCGCTACAGATACGCAGTATTTT. Its translation is CAPSPVSRTSATDTQYF.

J is TRBJ2-3 and V is TRBV2; 9 nucleotides align to TRBD2. This CDR3 has 16 amino acids. Germline CDR1 reads SNHLY; CDR2 reads FYNNEI. V dropped 4 bases and J dropped 7; count of bases not matched to a gene: 12. The CDR3 nucleotides read TGTGCCAGCAGTGTGCAGCGGGAGGCCCTGACGTATACGCAGTATTTT. Its protein is CASSVQREALTYTQYF.

This clone was picked up a small number of times. This chain joins TRBV7-9 and TRBJ1-3; no definite D call. With 5 bases removed from V and 4 bases from J, the gap between germline ends came to 6 bases. The germline gives CDR1 SEHNR, CDR2 FQNEAQ (reference sequence). This CDR3 comprises 12 residues. This CDR3 is CASSLYGNTIYF. The DNA of the CDR3 is TGTGCCAGCAGCCTGTACGGAAACACCATATATTTT.

CDR3 residues: CASSVDRNSGNTIYF. The CDR3 DNA sequence: TGTGCCAGCAGCGTAGATCGGAACTCTGGAAACACCATATATTTT. The chain carries TRBV9 and TRBJ1-3; D gene ambiguous. CDR1 is SGDLS, CDR2 YYNGEE, per germline. There are 15 residues in the CDR3. With 0 bases removed from V and 0 bases from J, the gap between germline ends came to 7 bases.

This chain joins TRBV5-6 and TRBJ1-6; D is undetermined. Trimming removed 5 bases at V and 0 bases at J, with 9 bases between. The germline V gene has CDR1 SGHDT and CDR2 YYEEEE. This CDR3 has 15 amino acids. The chain's CDR3 is CASSYESSYNSPLHF. The CDR3 nucleotides are TGTGCCAGCAGTTACGAGAGCTCCTATAATTCACCCCTCCACTTT.

This clone has a count of ten or more. This rearrangement joins TRBV4-3 to TRBJ2-1; D gene ambiguous. The CDR3 runs 17 residues. CDR1 is LGHNA and CDR2 is YSLEER in the germline V gene. V shed 0 bases and J shed 5 bases, with 17 bases lying between them. Here the CDR3 reads CASSQDLWRKVDNEQFF. The CDR3 DNA follows: TGCGCCAGCAGCCAAGATCTTTGGCGGAAGGTTGACAATGAGCAGTTCTTC.

The chain links TRBV6-6 to TRBJ2-1; 7 nucleotides match TRBD2. The V segment lost 2 bases and the J segment 5 bases; nucleotides outside the gene matches: 6. This CDR3 is 15 amino acids long. Germline-derived CDR1 and CDR2 are MNHNY and SVGAGI (reference sequence). The CDR3 DNA is TGTGCCAGCAGTTACGGGGGAGGGCTAAACAATGAGCAGTTCTTC. The encoded protein is CASSYGGGLNNEQFF.

Of note for this clone: At the DNA level, this CDR3 is encoded by other sequences in the same sample as well. The CDR3 is CASSLVPEETQYF. CDR3 sequence (DNA): TGTGCCAGCAGCTTAGTCCCAGAAGAGACCCAGTACTTC. The chain couples TRBV7-9 to TRBJ2-5, with D unclear. Looked up from germline, CDR1 is SEHNR and CDR2 is FQNEAQ (reference sequence). This CDR3 has 13 residues. V was trimmed by 1 base and J by 3 bases, leaving 6 bases between them.

This chain joins TRBV6-1 and TRBJ2-7, with D perhaps TRBD1 or TRBD2 (6 bases each). The CDR3 is made up of 15 amino acids. From germline, CDR1 is MNHNS and CDR2 SASEGT. V was cut by 5 bases and J by 1 base, with 15 bases left in between. The CDR3 loop is CASSWGKGGSYEQYF. The CDR3 nucleotides read TGTGCCAGCAGTTGGGGGAAGGGGGGATCCTACGAGCAGTACTTC.

The genes are TRBV6-5 and TRBJ1-1; D not certain. The CDR3 is 13 residues long. V was clipped by 6 bases and J by 4 bases, with 12 bases between them. CDR1 and CDR2 (germline): MNHEY, SVGAGI. Written as DNA, the CDR3 is TGTGCCAGCAGACACGGGGAGTCCACTGAAGCTTTCTTT. Translation gives CASRHGESTEAFF.

This clone was counted a single time. J is TRBJ2-7 and V is TRBV13; 8 positions match TRBD2. Trimming at V came to 3 bases and at J to 3 bases, leaving 4 bases not matched to a gene. This CDR3 spans 14 amino acids. Germline V gene sequence: CDR1 PRHDT, CDR2 FYEKMQ (reference sequence). The CDR3 sequence: CASSFTGGIYEQYF. In DNA form, the CDR3 reads TGTGCCAGCAGCTTTACGGGAGGGATCTACGAGCAGTACTTC.

This clone occurred once. The chain has TRBV7-8 and TRBJ2-5, with D unclear. This CDR3 comprises 14 residues. Germline V CDR1 and CDR2: SGHVS, FQNEAQ. Trimming removed 0 bases at V and 5 bases at J, with 10 bases between. CDR3 protein: CASSLALGLETQYF. The DNA for the CDR3 is TGTGCCAGCAGCTTAGCACTGGGGTTGGAGACCCAGTACTTC.

In the case of this clone: The same CDR3 can be traced to other DNA sequences in this sample. As DNA, the CDR3 is TGTGCCAGCAGTTACTCCGAGGGGCGAGGCTACACCTTC. This encodes CASSYSEGRGYTF. This sequence joins TRBV6-5 and TRBJ1-2; tentatively, D is TRBD1 (5 bases). The germline V gene encodes CDR1 MNHEY and CDR2 SVGAGI. Between the trimmed V and J ends, which lost 0 bases and 8 bases, there was a span of 10 bases. The CDR3 runs to 13 residues.

This chain joins TRBV5-6 and TRBJ2-7, with 8 nucleotides matching TRBD2. This CDR3 contains 14 residues. The V segment lost 1 base and the J segment 5 bases; nucleotides outside the gene matches: 5. Per germline, CDR1 SGHDT and CDR2 YYEEEE. CDR3 nucleotides: TGTGCCAGCAGCTTGTCGGGAGGGCCAGACGAGCAGTACTTC. Protein: CASSLSGGPDEQYF.

To note about this clone: In the same sample, other DNA sequences code for this CDR3. The chain couples TRBV9 to TRBJ2-7, with TRBD2 as a possible D gene (6 bases). The germline V and J ends were trimmed by 0 bases and 0 bases, with 10 bases remaining between them. The CDR3 covers 15 residues. CDR1 and CDR2 from the germline V gene are SGDLS and YYNGEE. The CDR3 spells CASSVGDSGSYEQYF. The CDR3 DNA reads as TGTGCCAGCAGCGTAGGTGATAGCGGCTCCTACGAGCAGTACTTC.

Concerning this clone: The sample carries other DNA sequences with the same CDR3. The chain joins TRBV6-5 to TRBJ2-7; D is possibly TRBD2 (6 bases). The CDR3 extends over 13 amino acids. The germline V gene has CDR1 MNHEY and CDR2 SVGAGI. The ends were cut back, 8 bases at V and 3 bases at J, with 14 bases in the middle. Here the CDR3 DNA reads TGTGCCAGCTCCCTGGGACTTGTCTACGAGCAGTACTTC. Translated: CASSLGLVYEQYF.

For this clone: The same CDR3 is also encoded by other DNA sequences in this sample. The chain has TRBV30 and TRBJ2-3; no reliable D call. Trimming stripped 0 bases from V and 0 bases from J, with 7 bases between. CDR3 length: 14 amino acids. Germline CDR1 and CDR2: GTSNPN and SVGIG (reference sequence). CDR3 in amino acids: CAWSVLSSTDTQYF. The CDR3 DNA is TGTGCCTGGAGTGTTCTTTCGAGCACAGATACGCAGTATTTT.

The chain uses TRBV27 and TRBJ2-7; D unresolved. V lost 2 bases to trimming and J lost 3 bases, with 8 bases between them. The germline V gene encodes CDR1 MNHEY and CDR2 SMNVEV (reference sequence). This CDR3 is 13 amino acids long. Here the CDR3 reads CASSLRINYEQYF. CDR3 nucleotides: TGTGCCAGCAGTTTAAGGATCAACTACGAGCAGTACTTC.

The chain combines TRBV7-9 with TRBJ2-7; 8 bases match TRBD1. This CDR3 has 13 amino acids. J lost 7 bases, V lost 5 bases, and 7 bases had no gene match. CDR1 and CDR2 from the germline V gene are SEHNR and FQNEAQ (reference sequence). The CDR3: CASSQQGAGEQYF. The CDR3, as DNA: TGTGCCAGCAGCCAGCAGGGGGCGGGGGAGCAGTACTTC.

The rearrangement uses TRBV27 and TRBJ1-4, with D uncertain. Germline-derived CDR1 and CDR2 are MNHEY and SMNVEV (reference sequence). This CDR3 comprises 14 residues. V lost 1 base and J 8 bases, leaving 11 bases between the germline ends. CDR3: CASSLLGNREKLFF. CDR3 DNA: TGTGCCAGCAGTTTATTGGGGAACCGCGAAAAACTGTTTTTT.